This T cell receptor (beta chain) comes out of a study of blood T cell repertoires in COVID-19. As for the study in general: Both acute and convalescent COVID-19 samples were obtained from the United States, Italy and Spain.

Germline V lookup: CDR1 MDHEN, CDR2 SYDVKM. Trimming pared 8 bases from V and 0 bases from J, leaving 11 bases between. This CDR3 has 14 residues. Per the study methods: Amplifying reference gene primers gave estimates of nucleated cell counts. Some clones are missing from TCRdb's copy, which holds only in-frame ones; the method was immunoSEQ multiplex PCR. V and J calls and clone size are given by that table; D and trimming were obtained from the DNA. The sample lists 120,000 to 150,000 clones, approximately 86% occurring once. The sequence was obtained from a woman between 45 and 60 years old with acute or convalescent COVID-19. Source material: peripheral blood. The chain couples TRBV28 to TRBJ1-3; no clear D. The CDR3 DNA reads TGTGCCAGCGAAAGTATCTACTCTGGAAACACCATATATTTT. The encoded protein is CASESIYSGNTIYF.